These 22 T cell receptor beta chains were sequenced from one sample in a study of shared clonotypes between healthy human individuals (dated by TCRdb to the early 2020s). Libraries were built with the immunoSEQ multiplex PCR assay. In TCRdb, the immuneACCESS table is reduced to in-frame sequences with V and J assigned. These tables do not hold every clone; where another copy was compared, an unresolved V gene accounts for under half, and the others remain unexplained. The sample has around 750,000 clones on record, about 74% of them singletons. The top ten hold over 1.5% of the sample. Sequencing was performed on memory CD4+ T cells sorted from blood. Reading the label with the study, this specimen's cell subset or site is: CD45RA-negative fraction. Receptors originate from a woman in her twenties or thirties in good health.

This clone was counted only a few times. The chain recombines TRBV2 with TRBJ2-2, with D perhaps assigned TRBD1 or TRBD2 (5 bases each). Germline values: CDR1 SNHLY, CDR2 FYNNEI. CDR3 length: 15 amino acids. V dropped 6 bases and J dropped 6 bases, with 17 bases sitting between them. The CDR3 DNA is TGTGCCAGCAGGAGACAGCAGGAGAGGGCCGGGGAGCTGTTTTTT. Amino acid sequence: CASRRQQERAGELFF.

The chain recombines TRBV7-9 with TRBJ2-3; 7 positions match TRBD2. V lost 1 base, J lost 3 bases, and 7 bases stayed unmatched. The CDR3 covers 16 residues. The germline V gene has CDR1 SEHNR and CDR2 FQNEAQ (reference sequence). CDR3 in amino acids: CASSLGSSGITDTQYF. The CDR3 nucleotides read TGTGCCAGCAGCTTAGGGTCGAGCGGGATAACAGATACGCAGTATTTT.

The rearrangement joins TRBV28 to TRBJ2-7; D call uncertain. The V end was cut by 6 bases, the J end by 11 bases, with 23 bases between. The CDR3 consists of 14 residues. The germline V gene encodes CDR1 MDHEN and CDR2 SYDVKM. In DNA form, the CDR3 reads TGTGCCAGCAGATCAGGTCAGGCCCCCAATCGGGAGTACTTC. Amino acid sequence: CASRSGQAPNREYF.

The CDR3 DNA reads TGTGCAACGCGGGGGGAGTCCTACGAGCAGTACTTC. It yields the protein CATRGESYEQYF. The chain carries TRBV18 and TRBJ2-7; 8 bases are a match to TRBD2. The CDR3 has 12 amino acids. From germline, CDR1 is KGHSH and CDR2 LQKENI. The variable domain in full, completed from reference TRBV18 and TRBJ2-7, reads NAGVMQNPRHLVRRRGQEARLRCSPMKGHSHVYWYRQLPEEGLKFMVYLQKENIIDESGMPKERFSAEFPKEGPSILRIQQVVRGDSAAYFCATRGESYEQYFGPGTRLTVT.

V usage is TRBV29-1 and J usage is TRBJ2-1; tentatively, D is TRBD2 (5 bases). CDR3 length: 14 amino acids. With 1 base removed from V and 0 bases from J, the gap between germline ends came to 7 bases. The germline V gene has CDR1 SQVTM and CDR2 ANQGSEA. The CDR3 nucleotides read TGCAGCGTTGAAGCGGGGTCCTCCTACAATGAGCAGTTCTTC. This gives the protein CSVEAGSSYNEQFF.

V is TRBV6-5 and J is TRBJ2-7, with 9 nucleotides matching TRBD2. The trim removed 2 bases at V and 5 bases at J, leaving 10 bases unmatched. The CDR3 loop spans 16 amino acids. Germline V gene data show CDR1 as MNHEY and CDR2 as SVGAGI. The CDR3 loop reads CASSYTMAGGGHEQYF. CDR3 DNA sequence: TGTGCCAGCAGTTACACCATGGCGGGAGGGGGCCACGAGCAGTACTTC.

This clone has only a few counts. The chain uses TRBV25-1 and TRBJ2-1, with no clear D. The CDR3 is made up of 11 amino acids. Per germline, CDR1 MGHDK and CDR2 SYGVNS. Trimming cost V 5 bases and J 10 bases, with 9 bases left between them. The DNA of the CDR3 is TGTGCCAGCAGTCAGGACCGGGAGCAGTTCTTC. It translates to CASSQDREQFF.

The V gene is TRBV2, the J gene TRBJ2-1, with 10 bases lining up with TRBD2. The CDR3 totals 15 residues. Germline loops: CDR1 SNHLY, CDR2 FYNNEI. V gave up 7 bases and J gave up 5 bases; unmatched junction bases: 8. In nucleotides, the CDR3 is TGTGCCAGCACCCGTACCCTAGCGGGAGACAATGAGCAGTTCTTC. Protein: CASTRTLAGDNEQFF.

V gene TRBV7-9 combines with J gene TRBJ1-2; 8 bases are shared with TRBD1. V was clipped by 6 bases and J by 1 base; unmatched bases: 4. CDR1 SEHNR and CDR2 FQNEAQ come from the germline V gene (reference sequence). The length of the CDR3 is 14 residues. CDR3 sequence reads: CASRGTGLNYGYTF. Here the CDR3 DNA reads TGTGCCAGCAGGGGGACAGGTCTTAACTATGGCTACACCTTC.

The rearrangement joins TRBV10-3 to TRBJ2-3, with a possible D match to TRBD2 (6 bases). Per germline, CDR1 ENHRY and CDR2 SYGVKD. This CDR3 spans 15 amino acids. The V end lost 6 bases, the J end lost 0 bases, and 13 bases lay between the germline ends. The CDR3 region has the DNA TGTGCCATCAGGGAGGGACGGACCAGCACAGATACGCAGTATTTT. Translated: CAIREGRTSTDTQYF.

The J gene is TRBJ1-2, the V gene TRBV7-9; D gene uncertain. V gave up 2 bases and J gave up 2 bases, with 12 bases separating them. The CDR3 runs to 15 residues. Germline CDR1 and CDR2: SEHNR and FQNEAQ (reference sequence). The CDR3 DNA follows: TGTGCCAGCAGCTTAAATGCCGGCGAGAACTATGGCTACACCTTC. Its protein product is CASSLNAGENYGYTF. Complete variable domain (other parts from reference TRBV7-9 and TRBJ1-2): DTGVSQNPRHKITKRGQNVTFRCDPISEHNRLYWYRQTLGQGPEFLTYFQNEAQLEKSRLLSDRFSAERPKGSFSTLEIQRTEQGDSAMYLCASSLNAGENYGYTFGSGTRLTVV.

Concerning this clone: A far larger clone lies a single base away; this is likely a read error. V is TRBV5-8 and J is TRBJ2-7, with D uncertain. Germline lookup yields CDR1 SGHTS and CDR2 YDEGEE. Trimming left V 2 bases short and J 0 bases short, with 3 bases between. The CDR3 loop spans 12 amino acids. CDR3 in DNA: TGTGCCAGCAGCTTTAGCTCCTACGAGCAGTACTTC. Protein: CASSFSSYEQYF.

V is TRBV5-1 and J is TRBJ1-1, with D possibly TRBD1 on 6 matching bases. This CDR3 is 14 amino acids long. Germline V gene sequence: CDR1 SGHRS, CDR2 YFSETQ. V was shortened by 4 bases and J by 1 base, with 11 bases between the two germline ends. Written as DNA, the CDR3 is TGCGCCAGCAGCCAGGCACAGGGGAACACTGAAGCTTTCTTT. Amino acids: CASSQAQGNTEAFF.

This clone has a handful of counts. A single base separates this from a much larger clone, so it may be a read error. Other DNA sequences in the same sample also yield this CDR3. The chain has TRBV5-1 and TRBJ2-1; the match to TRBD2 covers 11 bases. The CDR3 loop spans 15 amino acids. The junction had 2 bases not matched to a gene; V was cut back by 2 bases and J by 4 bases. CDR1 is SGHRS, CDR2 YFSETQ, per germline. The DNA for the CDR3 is TGCGCCAGCAGCTTCTCTAGCGGGGGGTACAATGAGCAGTTCTTC. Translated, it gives CASSFSSGGYNEQFF.

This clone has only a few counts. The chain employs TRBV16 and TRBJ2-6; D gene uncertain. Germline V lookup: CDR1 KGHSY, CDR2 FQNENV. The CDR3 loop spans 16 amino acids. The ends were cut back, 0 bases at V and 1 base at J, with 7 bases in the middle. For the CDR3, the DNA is TGTGCCAGCAGCCAATCGATTGGGTCTGGGGCCAACGTCCTGACTTTC. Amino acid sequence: CASSQSIGSGANVLTF.

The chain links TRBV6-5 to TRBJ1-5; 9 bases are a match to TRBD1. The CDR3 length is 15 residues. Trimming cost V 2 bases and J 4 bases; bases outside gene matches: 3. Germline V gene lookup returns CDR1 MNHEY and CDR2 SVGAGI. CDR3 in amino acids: CASSYTGGRNQPQHF. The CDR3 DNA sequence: TGTGCCAGCAGTTACACAGGGGGCAGAAATCAGCCCCAGCATTTT.

CDR3 nucleotide sequence: TGTGCCATCAGCCTTGGACAGCAGAACACTGAAGCTTTCTTT. It codes for CAISLGQQNTEAFF. This chain links TRBV10-3 with TRBJ1-1, with D possibly TRBD1 on 6 matching bases. Trimming took 6 bases from V and 1 from J, leaving 12 bases between them. The CDR3 extends over 14 amino acids. Germline-derived CDR1 and CDR2 are ENHRY and SYGVKD.

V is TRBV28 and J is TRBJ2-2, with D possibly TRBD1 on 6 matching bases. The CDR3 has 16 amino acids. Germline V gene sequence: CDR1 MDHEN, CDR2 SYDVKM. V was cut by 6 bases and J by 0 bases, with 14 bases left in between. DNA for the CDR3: TGTGCCAGCAGCAACAGGGTTTATACGAACACCGGGGAGCTGTTTTTT. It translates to CASSNRVYTNTGELFF. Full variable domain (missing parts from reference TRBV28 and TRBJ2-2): DVKVTQSSRYLVKRTGEKVFLECVQDMDHENMFWYRQDPGLGLRLIYFSYDVKMKEKGDIPEGYSVSREKKERFSLILESASTNQTSMYLCASSNRVYTNTGELFFGEGSRLTVL.

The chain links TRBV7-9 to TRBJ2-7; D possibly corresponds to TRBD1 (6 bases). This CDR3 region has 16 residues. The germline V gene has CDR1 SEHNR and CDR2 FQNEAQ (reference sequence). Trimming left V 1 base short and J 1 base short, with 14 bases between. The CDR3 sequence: CASSLGHFTGSYEQYF. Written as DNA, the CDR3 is TGTGCCAGCAGCTTAGGCCACTTTACAGGGTCCTACGAGCAGTACTTC.

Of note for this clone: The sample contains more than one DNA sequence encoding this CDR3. The CDR3 nucleotides read TGTGCCAGCAGTACGTACAGGGGGCGGGAGACCCAGTACTTC. Translation gives CASSTYRGRETQYF. This chain joins TRBV28 and TRBJ2-5; 9 nucleotides line up with TRBD1. Germline CDR1 reads MDHEN; CDR2 reads SYDVKM. This CDR3 is built from 14 residues. The V segment lost 5 bases and the J segment 5 bases; nucleotides outside the gene matches: 6.

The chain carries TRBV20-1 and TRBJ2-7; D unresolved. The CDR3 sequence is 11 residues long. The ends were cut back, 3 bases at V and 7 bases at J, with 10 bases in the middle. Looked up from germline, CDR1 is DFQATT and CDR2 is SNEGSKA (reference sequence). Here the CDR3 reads CSASFQQEQYF. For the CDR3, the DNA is TGCAGTGCTAGTTTTCAACAAGAGCAGTACTTC.

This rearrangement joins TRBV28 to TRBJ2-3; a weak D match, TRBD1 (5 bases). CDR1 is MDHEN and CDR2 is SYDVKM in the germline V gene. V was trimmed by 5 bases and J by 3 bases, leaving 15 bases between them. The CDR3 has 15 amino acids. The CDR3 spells CASSPPKQATDTQYF. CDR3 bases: TGTGCCAGCAGTCCCCCTAAACAGGCAACAGATACGCAGTATTTT.